Listed below are T cell receptor beta chains from one sample, sequenced in a study of CD8 T cells in Susac syndrome. TCRdb used MiXCR to reprocess the immunoSEQ multiplex PCR reads, holding one entry per CDR3 protein. The sample gives about 150,000 distinct CDR3 sequences, around 95% of which show up once; about 0.15% is in the top ten. Specimen: CD8+ T cells from PBMCs. These receptors were taken from a human donor with multiple sclerosis. The CDR3 runs from the conserved cysteine through the conserved F or W. A D gene is named only where the DNA matches it firmly. The size of a clone is reported for some rows only, either as once, few or many, or as a class for expanded clones.

clone_size: -
v_call: TRBV3-1
d_call: -
j_call: TRBJ1-2
cdr3_aa: CASSQEAARVGGYTF
cdr3_nt: TGTGCCAGCAGCCAAGAGGCCGCCAGGGTGGGAGGCTACACCTTC

clone_size: -
v_call: TRBV29-1
d_call: -
j_call: TRBJ1-2
cdr3_aa: CSVQDEVYTF
cdr3_nt: TGCAGCGTCCAAGACGAAGTCTACACCTTC

clone_size: once
v_call: TRBV30
d_call: TRBD1
j_call: TRBJ1-2
cdr3_aa: CAWSDNRGNYGYTF
cdr3_nt: TGTGCCTGGAGCGATAACAGGGGGAACTATGGCTACACCTTC

clone_size: -
v_call: TRBV29-1
d_call: TRBD1
j_call: TRBJ1-2
cdr3_aa: CSVDQPRTGTPNYGYTF
cdr3_nt: TGCAGCGTTGACCAGCCCCGGACAGGGACTCCTAACTATGGCTACACCTTC

clone_size: -
v_call: TRBV4-1
d_call: TRBD2
j_call: TRBJ2-7
cdr3_aa: CAAGGFQDEQYF
cdr3_nt: TGCGCGGCCGGGGGGTTTCAGGACGAGCAGTACTTC

clone_size: once
v_call: TRBV3-1
d_call: TRBD2
j_call: TRBJ2-3
cdr3_aa: CASSQDGGLARNTQYF
cdr3_nt: TGTGCCAGCAGCCAAGACGGAGGACTAGCTCGAAATACGCAGTATTTT

clone_size: -
v_call: TRBV7-2
d_call: TRBD2
j_call: TRBJ2-1
cdr3_aa: CASSPGPTSGASNNEQFF
cdr3_nt: TGTGCCAGCAGCCCAGGCCCGACTAGCGGGGCCTCAAACAATGAGCAGTTCTTC

clone_size: -
v_call: TRBV4-1
d_call: TRBD1
j_call: TRBJ2-7
cdr3_aa: CASSHDDRESDEQYF
cdr3_nt: TGCGCCAGCAGCCACGATGACAGGGAAAGTGACGAGCAGTACTTC

clone_size: -
v_call: TRBV27
d_call: -
j_call: TRBJ2-7
cdr3_aa: CASKLRGPSYEQYF
cdr3_nt: TGTGCCAGCAAACTTCGGGGGCCTTCCTACGAGCAGTACTTC

clone_size: -
v_call: TRBV12-3/TRBV12-4
d_call: -
j_call: TRBJ2-3
cdr3_aa: CASSFGGLVDTQYF
cdr3_nt: TGTGCCAGCAGTTTCGGGGGTCTGGTAGATACGCAGTATTTT

clone_size: -
v_call: TRBV6-5
d_call: -
j_call: TRBJ2-2
cdr3_aa: CASSFSNTGELFF
cdr3_nt: TGTGCCAGCAGTTTCTCGAACACCGGGGAGCTGTTTTTT

clone_size: -
v_call: TRBV5-1
d_call: -
j_call: TRBJ2-1
cdr3_aa: CASSSTEGWNEQFF
cdr3_nt: TGCGCCAGCAGCTCGACAGAGGGGTGGAATGAGCAGTTCTTC

clone_size: -
v_call: TRBV7-9
d_call: TRBD2
j_call: TRBJ2-1
cdr3_aa: CWTSANVGEQFF
cdr3_nt: TGCTGGACTAGCGCGAACGTCGGTGAGCAGTTCTTC

clone_size: -
v_call: TRBV7-9
d_call: -
j_call: TRBJ2-2
cdr3_aa: CAIYGLYANTGELFF
cdr3_nt: TGTGCCATCTACGGACTATACGCGAACACCGGGGAGCTGTTTTTT

clone_size: -
v_call: TRBV12-3/TRBV12-4
d_call: -
j_call: TRBJ1-2
cdr3_aa: CASSSAAADGYTF
cdr3_nt: TGTGCCAGCAGTTCCGCGGCAGCAGATGGCTACACCTTC

clone_size: -
v_call: TRBV13
d_call: TRBD2
j_call: TRBJ2-4
cdr3_aa: CASSPMGLAGGAKNIQYF
cdr3_nt: TGTGCCAGCAGCCCGATGGGACTAGCGGGGGGAGCCAAAAACATTCAGTACTTC

clone_size: -
v_call: TRBV20-1
d_call: -
j_call: TRBJ2-5
cdr3_aa: CSAAPRVQETQYF
cdr3_nt: TGCAGTGCAGCCCCGCGGGTCCAAGAGACCCAGTACTTC

clone_size: -
v_call: TRBV3-1
d_call: -
j_call: TRBJ2-5
cdr3_aa: CASSQGLSQETQYF
cdr3_nt: TGTGCCAGCAGCCAAGGACTAAGCCAAGAGACCCAGTACTTC

clone_size: -
v_call: TRBV11-2
d_call: TRBD1
j_call: TRBJ1-2
cdr3_aa: CASSPTDRDYGYTF
cdr3_nt: TGTGCCAGCAGCCCGACGGACAGGGACTATGGCTACACCTTC

clone_size: -
v_call: TRBV11-2
d_call: TRBD2
j_call: TRBJ2-5
cdr3_aa: CASSSLPSGGRETQYF
cdr3_nt: TGTGCCAGCAGCTCCTTACCTAGCGGGGGGCGGGAGACCCAGTACTTC

clone_size: once
v_call: TRBV15
d_call: -
j_call: TRBJ1-5
cdr3_aa: CATSRDRTAAGQPQHF
cdr3_nt: TGTGCCACCAGCAGAGACCGGACCGCGGCGGGTCAGCCCCAGCATTTT

clone_size: -
v_call: TRBV29-1
d_call: TRBD1
j_call: TRBJ2-3
cdr3_aa: CSVEGLTGASTDTQYF
cdr3_nt: TGCAGCGTTGAAGGTTTGACAGGGGCTAGCACAGATACGCAGTATTTT

clone_size: -
v_call: TRBV6-6
d_call: -
j_call: TRBJ2-3
cdr3_aa: CASSPGHVTDTQYF
cdr3_nt: TGTGCCAGCAGTCCCGGACACGTCACAGATACGCAGTATTTT